This T cell receptor beta chain comes out of a study of T cells after yellow fever vaccination. Findings and caveats of the study: After the booster, approximately 95% of CD4 and roughly nine tenths of CD8 primary-response clones were re-detected.

This clonotype occurred a few times. Its antigen is undetermined. MiXCR, applied by TCRdb to the 5' RACE reads, yields one record per CDR3 protein. The data hold nearly 550,000 distinct CDR3 sequences, with 19% observed a single time. The germline CDR1 and CDR2 sequences are LGHNA and YSLEER. This CDR3 region has 16 residues. V gave up 0 bases and J gave up 3 bases, with 13 bases separating them. The sequences come from PBMCs, collected 15 days after the yellow fever booster vaccination. The rearrangement links TRBV4-3 to TRBJ2-3; tentative D call: TRBD2 (5 bases). The TCR was taken from a man aged 30 to 45 who received the YFV17D yellow fever vaccine. The CDR3 loop reads CASSQEAPGVTDTQYF. CDR3 nucleotides: TGCGCCAGCAGCCAAGAAGCTCCCGGGGTGACAGATACGCAGTATTTT.